Only one count was recorded for the clone carrying this T cell receptor beta chain. Its antigen is undetermined. The V end lost 5 bases, the J end lost 2 bases, and 16 bases lay between the germline ends. This CDR3 comprises 15 residues. The germline V gene has CDR1 SGHNT and CDR2 YENEEA. Clones were sequenced by immunoSEQ multiplex PCR, and TCRdb holds only the in-frame ones, with some missing. The table shows 95,000 to 120,000 clones, with around 68% occurring only once. CD45RO+ cells went into CD8 memory alongside CCR7-negative CD45RA+ TemRA cells. This record belongs to a study of shared clonotypes between healthy human individuals. The study's findings and limits: Memory subsets generally showed smaller estimated richness than naive subsets did.

The clonotype comes from a woman under 40 in good health. Sequenced input: memory CD8+ T cells sorted from blood. Noted subset: CD45RO+ cells pooled with CCR7-negative TemRA cells. This chain connects TRBV11-3 to TRBJ2-7; D may be TRBD2 (5 bases). Here the CDR3 reads CASSPGDRSTYEQYF. Written as DNA, the CDR3 is TGTGCCAGCAGCCCCGGGGATCGGAGCACCTACGAGCAGTACTTC.